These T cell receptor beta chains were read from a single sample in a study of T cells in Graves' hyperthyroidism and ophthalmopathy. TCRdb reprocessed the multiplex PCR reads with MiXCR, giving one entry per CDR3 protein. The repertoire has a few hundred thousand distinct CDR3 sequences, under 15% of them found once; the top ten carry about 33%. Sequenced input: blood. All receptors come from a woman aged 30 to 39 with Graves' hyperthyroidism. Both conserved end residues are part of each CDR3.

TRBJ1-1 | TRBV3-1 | CASSQGTKHTEAFF
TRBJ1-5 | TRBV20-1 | CSAGLTGEMGGTQHF
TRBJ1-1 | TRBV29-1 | CSVGRTGNTEAFF
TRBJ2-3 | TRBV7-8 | CASKRSGRLTDTQYF
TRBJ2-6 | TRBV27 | CASRFLGSGANVLTF
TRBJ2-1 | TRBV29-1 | CSVLGLAHEQFF
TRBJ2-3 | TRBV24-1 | CATSGDSSTDTQYF
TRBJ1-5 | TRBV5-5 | CASRSNGRRGNQPQHF
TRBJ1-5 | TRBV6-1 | CASSEGDRAKRNQPQHF
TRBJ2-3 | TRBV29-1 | CSVEGLEPTDTQYF
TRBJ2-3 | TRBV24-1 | CATSDRHGLDTQYF
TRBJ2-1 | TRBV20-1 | CSARVAKCNEQFF
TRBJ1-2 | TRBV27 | CASAGAGGGYTF
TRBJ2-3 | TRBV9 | CASRGVTDTQYF
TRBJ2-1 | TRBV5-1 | CASSSGLDSSYNEQFF
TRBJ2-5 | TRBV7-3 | CASSLSGAEETQYF
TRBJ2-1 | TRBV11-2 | CASSLAGGFYNEQFF
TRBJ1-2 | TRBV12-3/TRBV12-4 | CASSFTGGGYTF
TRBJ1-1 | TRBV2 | CASSVATHPAEAFF
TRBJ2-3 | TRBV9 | CASSVVGGSTDTQYF
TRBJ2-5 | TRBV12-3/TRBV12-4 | CASSLLGPETQYF
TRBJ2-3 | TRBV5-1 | CASSLALRDSSESHTQYF
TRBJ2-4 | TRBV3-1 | CASSQDGTRFDIQYF
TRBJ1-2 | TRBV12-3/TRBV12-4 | CASSLRLYGYTF
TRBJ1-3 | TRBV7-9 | CASGGGPDAGNTIYF
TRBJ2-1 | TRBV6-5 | CASSYSNGDTYNEQFF
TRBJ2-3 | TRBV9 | CASSVDPTSGTSTDTQYF
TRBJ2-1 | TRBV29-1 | CSVGGQTLAGAHNSHEQFF
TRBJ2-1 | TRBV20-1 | CSARSARVAGEGEQFF
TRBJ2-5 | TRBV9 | CASSQGTSGRRETQYF
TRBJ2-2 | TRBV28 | CASSGSGSGVGELFF
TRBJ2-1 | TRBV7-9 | CASLLTGGNEQFF
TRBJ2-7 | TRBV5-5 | CASSLVGHEQYF
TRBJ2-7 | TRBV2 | CASSTGSYEQYF
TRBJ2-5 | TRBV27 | CASSFLGGGQETQYF
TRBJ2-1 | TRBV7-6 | CASSIGSGIDHNEQFF
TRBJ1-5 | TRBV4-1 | CASGNPPSHSNQPQHF
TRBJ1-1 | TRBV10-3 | CAVRTDYTEAFF
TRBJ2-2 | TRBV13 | CASSVRNTGGLFF
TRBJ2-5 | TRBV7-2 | CASSLGRRAGETQYF
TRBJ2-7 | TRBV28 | CATRTGTPYEQYF
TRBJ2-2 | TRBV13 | CASSLMAGSFSTGELFF